This T cell receptor (beta chain) was retrieved from a study of T cells in tuberculosis. Across the study: Within 7 days of starting treatment, or before, PBMC were stored.

Whole-study findings and limits: Shorter CDR3-alpha in active tuberculosis partly drove smaller distances.

TCRdb's copy holds only in-frame clones and misses some; the assay was immunoSEQ multiplex PCR. The sample includes around 33,000 clones, roughly 93% of them seen just once. Germline CDR1 reads SGHKS; CDR2 reads YYEKEE (reference sequence). This CDR3 contains 19 residues. The V and J ends lost 2 bases and 0 bases, in that order; junction bases with no gene match: 11. Time point here: new active TB diagnosis, blood taken before or within 7 days of starting treatment. As regards this clone: Its specificity is unknown.

The sequencing used PBMCs, collected at tuberculosis diagnosis. V and J are TRBV5-5 and TRBJ2-7, with 13 bases fitting TRBD2. This clonotype was obtained from an adult with tuberculosis. The CDR3 region is CASSFGEGLAGKFSYEQYF. The CDR3 DNA sequence: TGTGCCAGCAGCTTCGGGGAGGGACTAGCGGGGAAATTCTCCTACGAGCAGTACTTC.